This T cell receptor beta chain stems from a study of shared clonotypes between healthy human individuals. Using immunoSEQ multiplex PCR, the repertoire was profiled, and TCRdb retains in-frame clones only, with some absent. The sample has about 600,000 clones; about 96% are singletons. Concerning this clone itself: What it recognizes is unknown.

Regarding the study as a whole: Of the naive CD4 clonotypes, roughly 5.5% were shared across a few donors.

This clonotype was obtained from a woman in her thirties in good health. Sample: naive CD4+ T cells sorted from blood. Subset: CD45RA+ positively selected.

Here the CDR3 DNA reads TGTGCCAGCAGTTTATCCAGCGGGAGAATCTATGAGCAGTTCTTC. Its protein is CASSLSSGRIYEQFF. V is TRBV28 and J is TRBJ2-1; TRBD2 agrees at 8 bases. This CDR3 is built from 15 residues. The germline V gene has CDR1 MDHEN and CDR2 SYDVKM. V lost 1 base to trimming and J lost 8 bases; unmatched junction nucleotides: 7.